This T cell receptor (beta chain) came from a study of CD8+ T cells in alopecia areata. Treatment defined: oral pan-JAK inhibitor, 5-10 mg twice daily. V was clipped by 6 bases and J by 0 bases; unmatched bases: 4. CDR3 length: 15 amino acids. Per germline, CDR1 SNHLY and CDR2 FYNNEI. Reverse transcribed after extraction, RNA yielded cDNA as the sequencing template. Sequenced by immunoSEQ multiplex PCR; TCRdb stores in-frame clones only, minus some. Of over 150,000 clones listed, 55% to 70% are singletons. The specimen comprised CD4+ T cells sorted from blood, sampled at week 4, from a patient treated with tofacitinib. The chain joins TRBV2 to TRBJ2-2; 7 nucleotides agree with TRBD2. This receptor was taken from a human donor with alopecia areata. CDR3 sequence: CASSPGTTNTGELFF. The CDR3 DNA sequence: TGTGCCAGCAGCCCCGGGACTACGAACACCGGGGAGCTGTTTTTT. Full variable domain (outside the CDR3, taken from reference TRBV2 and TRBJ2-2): EPEVTQTPSHQVTQMGQEVILRCVPISNHLYFYWYRQILGQKVEFLVSFYNNEISEKSEIFDDQFSVERPDGSNFTLKIRSTKLEDSAMYFCASSPGTTNTGELFFGEGSRLTVL.